This T cell receptor (beta chain) is from a study of response to subunit inactivated influenza vaccine. In TCRdb, the RT-PCR reads were re-called with MiXCR into one record per CDR3 protein. The top ten hold roughly 10% of the sample, which has 550,000 to 650,000 distinct CDR3 sequences, about an eighth seen once. V shed 5 bases, J shed 5 bases, and the junction held 15 bases outside the gene matches. The CDR3 consists of 16 residues. This clonotype turned up a few times. Its antigen is currently unknown. Study results and caveats: That few new T cells are recruited by each seasonal influenza vaccination was the authors' suggestion.

The sample in question was PBMCs from blood, obtained on the day of vaccination. This TCR was sampled from a man aged 45 to 65 who received an inactivated influenza vaccine. The rearrangement links TRBV12-3 or TRBV12-4 to TRBJ2-7; 7 nucleotides line up with TRBD1. In DNA, the CDR3 is TGTGCCAGCAGTCCCACAGAAAGGGGGCTGTCGGACGAGCAGTACTTC. It codes for CASSPTERGLSDEQYF.